What follows are 10 T cell receptor beta chains derived from one specimen sequenced in a study of T cells in Graves' hyperthyroidism and ophthalmopathy. Amplification yielded TCR beta CDR3 regions, with RNA transcripts as the source. During a first-round RT-PCR of the TCR CDR3, the HTBI primer set was used. TCRdb redid the calling of the multiplex PCR reads with MiXCR, one entry per CDR3 protein. The sample shows around 600,000 distinct CDR3 sequences, approximately 15% of them seen only once. Sequencing was done on a sample of blood. Receptors were obtained from a woman in her 30s with Graves' hyperthyroidism.

This clonotype was counted ten times or more. The chain employs TRBV2 and TRBJ2-1; 7 bases map to TRBD2. The length of the CDR3 is 14 residues. Germline V CDR1 and CDR2: SNHLY, FYNNEI. V gave up 4 bases and J gave up 8 bases; unmatched junction bases: 8. The CDR3 protein is CASSGGLRVDEQFF. The CDR3 nucleotides read TGTGCCAGCAGTGGGGGACTAAGAGTCGATGAGCAGTTCTTC.

The chain couples TRBV12-3 or TRBV12-4 to TRBJ1-6; D is ambiguous. V lost 2 bases and J 9 bases, leaving 14 bases between the germline ends. This CDR3 comprises 15 residues. The CDR3 spells CASSLRGEGISPLHF. The CDR3, as DNA: TGTGCCAGCAGTTTACGTGGGGAGGGTATTTCACCCCTCCACTTT.

This clonotype has just a few counts. The genes are TRBV7-9 and TRBJ2-2; D remains ambiguous. V lost 5 bases, J lost 5 bases, and 12 bases lay in between. This CDR3 region has 14 residues. Looked up from germline, CDR1 is SEHNR and CDR2 is FQNEAQ (reference sequence). The CDR3 spells CASSTAGYTGELFF. CDR3 DNA sequence: TGTGCCAGCAGCACCGCTGGGTATACCGGGGAGCTGTTTTTT.

In this sample, this clonotype turned up a few times. This chain links TRBV18 with TRBJ2-2; a possible D gene is TRBD2 (6 bases). This CDR3 has 15 residues. Germline lookup yields CDR1 KGHSH and CDR2 LQKENI. V lost 0 bases, J lost 7 bases, and 12 bases lay in between. The CDR3 region has the DNA TGTGCCAGCTCACCACCCCTCGGGGGAGTCGGGGAGCTGTTTTTT. It translates to CASSPPLGGVGELFF.

This clonotype was detected ten times or more. The chain employs TRBV12-3 or TRBV12-4 and TRBJ1-1; no firm D call. V dropped 2 bases and J dropped 1 base, with 11 bases sitting between them. This CDR3 region has 15 residues. The CDR3 DNA sequence: TGTGCCAGCAGTTTAATCGCCGGAAAGAACACTGAAGCTTTCTTT. Protein product: CASSLIAGKNTEAFF.

The chain combines TRBV24-1 with TRBJ1-3, with 9 bases lining up with TRBD1. From germline, CDR1 is KGHDR and CDR2 SFDVKD. The V segment lost 3 bases and the J segment 0 bases; nucleotides outside the gene matches: 8. The CDR3 is 18 residues long. CDR3 in DNA: TGTGCCACCAGTGATCTCCGGGACAGGGACCTCTCTGGAAACACCATATATTTT. Translated, it gives CATSDLRDRDLSGNTIYF.

V is TRBV3-1 and J is TRBJ2-1, with 8 nucleotides matching TRBD2. The CDR3 totals 17 residues. Germline CDR1 LGHDT, CDR2 YNNKEL (reference sequence). Germline trimming cut 1 base from V and 0 bases from J; bases unmatched to any gene: 5. The CDR3 coding sequence is TGTGCCAGCAGCCAAGGATGGCGGGAGGACTCCTACAATGAGCAGTTCTTC. Amino acids: CASSQGWREDSYNEQFF.

The table lists this clonotype with many counts. The chain is built from TRBV3-1 and TRBJ1-2, with TRBD1 identical over 8 bases. CDR1 is LGHDT and CDR2 is YNNKEL in the germline V gene (reference sequence). Trimming at V came to 3 bases and at J to 0 bases, leaving 9 bases not matched to a gene. The CDR3 covers 17 residues. CDR3 coding DNA: TGTGCCAGCAGCCACGTGGATGGGACAGGCTCTAACTATGGCTACACCTTC. Protein: CASSHVDGTGSNYGYTF.

Only a few counts were recorded for this clonotype. The chain couples TRBV7-9 to TRBJ2-2; 10 bases match TRBD1. Germline lookup yields CDR1 SEHNR and CDR2 FQNEAQ (reference sequence). This CDR3 has 15 residues. V was clipped by 5 bases and J by 6 bases; unmatched bases: 6. The CDR3 sequence: CASSRGQGKAGELFF. The CDR3 DNA sequence: TGTGCCAGCAGCCGGGGACAGGGGAAGGCCGGGGAGCTGTTTTTT.

V and J are TRBV14 and TRBJ1-4; 7 bases align to TRBD1. The CDR3 has 15 amino acids. J lost 8 bases, V lost 2 bases, and 8 bases had no gene match. Germline-derived CDR1 and CDR2 are SGHDN and FVKESK. CDR3 protein: CASSQWGTVREKLFF. The CDR3 DNA reads TGTGCCAGCAGCCAATGGGGGACAGTCAGGGAAAAACTGTTTTTT.